Reported below is one T cell receptor (beta chain). The data are from a study of blood T cell repertoires in COVID-19. Authors' methods: Reference gene primer amplification gave nucleated cell count estimates. Data came from immunoSEQ multiplex PCR; TCRdb stores just in-frame clones and leaves some out. V and J calls and clone size come straight from that table; D and trimming were deduced from the DNA. The sample lists approximately 300,000 clones; more than 85% were seen once. Germline assignment: CDR1 MDHEN and CDR2 SYDVKM. The CDR3 is 14 amino acids. The V gene end was trimmed by 6 bases and the J gene end by 10 bases; junction bases not matched to a gene: 8.

The J gene is TRBJ2-1, the V gene TRBV28, with 11 bases matching TRBD2. Sequenced material: peripheral blood. This TCR was recovered from a man aged 30-40 years with acute or convalescent COVID-19. The CDR3 loop reads CASRKLAGGREQFF. CDR3 sequence (DNA): TGTGCCAGCAGAAAGCTAGCGGGGGGCCGGGAGCAGTTCTTC.